The clone carrying this TCR beta chain was counted ten times or more. Individual cDNA molecules received unique molecular identifiers. TCRdb itself ran the 5' RACE reads through MiXCR, one entry per CDR3 protein. The sample has under 70,000 distinct CDR3 sequences; about 13% are singletons. The data are from a study of early T cells in non-severe SARS-CoV-2 infection. About the study: The study sequenced bulk RNA from unsorted whole blood, with chains unpaired.

Per the germline V gene, CDR1 is SEHNR and CDR2 is FQNEAQ (reference sequence). Trimming removed 3 bases from V and 0 bases from J; junction bases left unmatched: 9. The CDR3 is made up of 18 amino acids. This chain connects TRBV7-9 to TRBJ2-2; 8 nucleotides align to TRBD2. The receptor was derived from an adult who was a healthcare worker with PCR-confirmed SARS-CoV-2 infection or an uninfected control (not recorded which). The material was whole blood, obtained at baseline. The CDR3 coding sequence is TGTGCCAGCAGCTTCTCCCCCGGGACTAGAGCGAACACCGGGGAGCTGTTTTTT. It codes for CASSFSPGTRANTGELFF.